This TCR beta chain was recovered during a study of OX40 agonist ivuxolimab in advanced cancers. Repertoires were generated with immunoSEQ multiplex PCR, while TCRdb's copy carries only in-frame clones and drops some. The data contain 15,000 to 20,000 clones, around 80% of them singletons. The V gene lost 0 bases and the J gene lost 3 bases, with 18 bases spanning the gap. This CDR3 is 17 amino acids long. Germline loops: CDR1 SGHDN, CDR2 FVKESK. The specimen was CD4+ or CD8+ T cells sorted from blood, collected in a trial of the OX40 agonist ivuxolimab. This chain links TRBV14 with TRBJ2-7, with D unresolved. This receptor was obtained from an adult with an advanced solid tumor such as melanoma, head and neck, liver or kidney cancer. Here the CDR3 reads CASSQDLVGRARYEQYF. Here the CDR3 DNA reads TGTGCCAGCAGCCAAGATCTTGTTGGTCGCGCTCGCTACGAGCAGTACTTC. Full variable domain (remainder filled in from reference TRBV14 and TRBJ2-7): EAGVTQFPSHSVIEKGQTVTLRCDPISGHDNLYWYRRVMGKEIKFLLHFVKESKQDESGMPNNRFLAERTGGTYSTLKVQPAELEDSGVYFCASSQDLVGRARYEQYFGPGTRLTVT.